The 18 T cell receptor beta chains below were found in one sample sequenced in a study of OX40 agonist ivuxolimab in advanced cancers. Sequenced by immunoSEQ multiplex PCR; TCRdb stores in-frame clones only, minus some. The table includes some 68,000 clones, approximately 86% detected once. Sample: CD4+ or CD8+ T cells sorted from blood, taken in a trial of the OX40 agonist ivuxolimab. All receptors derive from an adult with an advanced solid tumor such as melanoma, head and neck, liver or kidney cancer.

A few counts support this clone. The chain has TRBV10-3 and TRBJ2-5; D gene ambiguous. Trimming stripped 0 bases from V and 5 bases from J, with 7 bases between. Germline values: CDR1 ENHRY, CDR2 SYGVKD. This CDR3 is 13 amino acids long. CDR3 amino acids: CAISESNEETQYF. In DNA form, the CDR3 reads TGTGCCATCAGTGAGTCGAATGAGGAGACCCAGTACTTC.

The chain is built from TRBV23-1 and TRBJ2-5; TRBD2 agrees at 12 bases. TRBV23-1 is annotated as an ORF whose role is uncertain. Trimming at V came to 3 bases and at J to 6 bases, leaving 8 bases not matched to a gene. CDR3 length: 16 amino acids. CDR3 residues: CASSQPGLAGRQTQYF. The CDR3 region has the DNA TGCGCCAGCAGTCAGCCCGGACTAGCGGGACGACAGACCCAGTACTTC.

Only a few counts were recorded for this clone. The V and J genes are TRBV19 and TRBJ2-1; 8 bases fit TRBD1. The germline V gene has CDR1 LNHDA and CDR2 SQIVND (reference sequence). The CDR3 has 15 residues. V gave up 6 bases and J gave up 5 bases; unmatched junction bases: 9. For the CDR3, the DNA is TGTGCCAGTAGGAGGGGTAGGGGACAGGACAATGAGCAGTTCTTC. Its translation is CASRRGRGQDNEQFF.

The gene calls are TRBV27 and TRBJ2-5, with TRBD1 matching 11 bases. CDR3 length equals 15 residues. Unmatched junction bases numbered 7, after V lost 5 bases and J lost 5 bases. Germline assignment: CDR1 MNHEY and CDR2 SMNVEV (reference sequence). CDR3 protein: CASSGWTGGIETQYF. CDR3 DNA: TGTGCCAGCAGTGGCTGGACAGGGGGCATCGAGACCCAGTACTTC.

J is TRBJ2-1 and V is TRBV27; TRBD2 agrees at 14 bases. V trimming: 7 bases; J trimming: 5 bases; junction bases outside the gene matches: 7. The CDR3 totals 16 residues. The V gene's germline CDR1 is MNHEY and CDR2 SMNVEV (reference sequence). CDR3: CASTSGLAGVDNEQFF. Here the CDR3 DNA reads TGTGCCAGCACCTCGGGACTAGCGGGAGTAGACAATGAGCAGTTCTTC.

This sequence joins TRBV7-3 and TRBJ2-7; D remains ambiguous. Per the germline V gene, CDR1 is SGHTA and CDR2 is FQGTGA. This CDR3 region has 14 residues. Trimming stripped 3 bases from V and 0 bases from J, with 9 bases between. The CDR3 region has the DNA TGTGCCAGCAGCTTGTTGCACAGCTCCTACGAGCAGTACTTC. This translates into CASSLLHSSYEQYF.

The rearrangement joins TRBV10-2 to TRBJ1-5; D gene ambiguous. Germline V gene sequence: CDR1 WSHSY, CDR2 SAAADI. Trimming stripped 2 bases from V and 7 bases from J, with 15 bases between. The CDR3 runs to 15 residues. The CDR3 loop reads CASSEGGQAGQPQHF. CDR3 nucleotides: TGCGCCAGCAGTGAGGGCGGGCAGGCCGGACAGCCCCAGCATTTT.

The rearrangement links TRBV5-1 to TRBJ2-7; D uncertain. CDR3 size: 12 residues. Trimming pared 1 base from V and 4 bases from J, leaving 6 bases between. Germline CDR1 and CDR2: SGHRS and YFSETQ. DNA for the CDR3: TGCGCCAGCAGCTTGAATCGATACGAGCAGTACTTC. Residues: CASSLNRYEQYF.

This sequence joins TRBV7-2 and TRBJ2-1, with D unresolved. CDR1 is SGHTA and CDR2 is FQGNSA in the germline V gene. Trimming left V 5 bases short and J 6 bases short, with 11 bases between. There are 13 residues in the CDR3. DNA of the CDR3: TGTGCCAGCAGCCCGCGACCCCCCAATGAGCAGTTCTTC. It specifies CASSPRPPNEQFF.

The chain recombines TRBV23-1 with TRBJ2-1; TRBD1 matches 7 bases. TRBV23-1 qualifies as an ORF whose function is uncertain. Germline trimming cut 2 bases from V and 3 bases from J; bases unmatched to any gene: 10. The CDR3 loop spans 17 amino acids. CDR3 nucleotide sequence: TGCGCCAGCAGTCAAACCCACCGGGACAGCGTCTACAATGAGCAGTTCTTC. It translates to CASSQTHRDSVYNEQFF.

V usage is TRBV28 and J usage is TRBJ2-5; the match to TRBD1 covers 7 bases. Trimming removed 5 bases from V and 1 base from J; junction bases left unmatched: 7. The germline CDR1 and CDR2 sequences are MDHEN and SYDVKM. The CDR3 has 15 amino acids. The CDR3 coding sequence is TGTGCCAGCAGTATCCAGGGGGAATTCCAAGAGACCCAGTACTTC. It is translated as CASSIQGEFQETQYF.

This rearrangement joins TRBV6-4 to TRBJ2-3; D unresolved. The germline CDR1 and CDR2 sequences are MRHNA and SNTAGT. CDR3 length: 14 amino acids. V lost 4 bases and J lost 0, with 8 bases in between. The CDR3: CASSGTASTDTQYF. The CDR3, as DNA: TGTGCCAGCAGTGGGACGGCTAGCACAGATACGCAGTATTTT.

This sequence joins TRBV5-4 and TRBJ2-1; 12 nucleotides align to TRBD2. The length of the CDR3 is 15 residues. The germline CDR1 and CDR2 sequences are SGHNT and YYREEE (reference sequence). The ends lost 3 bases at V and 8 bases at J; junction bases unmatched: 6. The CDR3 reads CASSSGTSGLDEQFF. The CDR3 DNA reads as TGTGCCAGCAGCTCCGGGACTAGCGGGCTGGATGAGCAGTTCTTC.

The chain is built from TRBV11-3 and TRBJ2-7; 9 bases are shared with TRBD1. CDR3 length: 14 residues. J lost 7 bases, V lost 1 base, and 5 bases had no gene match. The germline V gene has CDR1 SGHNT and CDR2 YENEEA. CDR3 sequence reads: CASSLAGTGREQYF. Written as DNA, the CDR3 is TGTGCCAGCAGCTTAGCCGGGACAGGGAGAGAGCAGTACTTC.

This clone occurred once. The chain combines TRBV6-1 with TRBJ1-2; 10 positions agree with TRBD1. The length of the CDR3 is 14 residues. Germline V CDR1 and CDR2: MNHNS, SASEGT. The trim removed 4 bases at V and 6 bases at J, leaving 5 bases unmatched. In DNA form, the CDR3 reads TGTGCCAGCAGTGTAGACAGGGGGCGGGATGGCTACACCTTC. Translated, it gives CASSVDRGRDGYTF.

V usage is TRBV2 and J usage is TRBJ2-7; no definite D call. Germline values: CDR1 SNHLY, CDR2 FYNNEI. This CDR3 has 12 residues. Trimming left V 4 bases short and J 4 bases short, with 8 bases between. The DNA of the CDR3 is TGTGCCAGCAGTGCGTCGATTTACGAGCAGTACTTC. Translated, it gives CASSASIYEQYF.

This clone was counted a single time. V and J are TRBV5-1 and TRBJ2-5; 8 bases fit TRBD1. This CDR3 has 12 residues. V shed 5 bases and J 5 bases; nucleotides not matched to a gene: 2. Germline V gene sequence: CDR1 SGHRS, CDR2 YFSETQ. The CDR3 coding sequence is TGCGCCAGCAGGGACAGGGCTGAGACCCAGTACTTC. This translates into CASRDRAETQYF.

This clone occurred once. The V gene is TRBV29-1, the J gene TRBJ1-2; D call uncertain. Germline V gives CDR1 SQVTM, CDR2 ANQGSEA. The germline V and J ends were trimmed by 3 bases and 0 bases, with 5 bases remaining between them. The CDR3 spans 12 residues. The CDR3 region has the DNA TGCAGCGTTGATTCAGCTAACTATGGCTACACCTTC. It translates to CSVDSANYGYTF.